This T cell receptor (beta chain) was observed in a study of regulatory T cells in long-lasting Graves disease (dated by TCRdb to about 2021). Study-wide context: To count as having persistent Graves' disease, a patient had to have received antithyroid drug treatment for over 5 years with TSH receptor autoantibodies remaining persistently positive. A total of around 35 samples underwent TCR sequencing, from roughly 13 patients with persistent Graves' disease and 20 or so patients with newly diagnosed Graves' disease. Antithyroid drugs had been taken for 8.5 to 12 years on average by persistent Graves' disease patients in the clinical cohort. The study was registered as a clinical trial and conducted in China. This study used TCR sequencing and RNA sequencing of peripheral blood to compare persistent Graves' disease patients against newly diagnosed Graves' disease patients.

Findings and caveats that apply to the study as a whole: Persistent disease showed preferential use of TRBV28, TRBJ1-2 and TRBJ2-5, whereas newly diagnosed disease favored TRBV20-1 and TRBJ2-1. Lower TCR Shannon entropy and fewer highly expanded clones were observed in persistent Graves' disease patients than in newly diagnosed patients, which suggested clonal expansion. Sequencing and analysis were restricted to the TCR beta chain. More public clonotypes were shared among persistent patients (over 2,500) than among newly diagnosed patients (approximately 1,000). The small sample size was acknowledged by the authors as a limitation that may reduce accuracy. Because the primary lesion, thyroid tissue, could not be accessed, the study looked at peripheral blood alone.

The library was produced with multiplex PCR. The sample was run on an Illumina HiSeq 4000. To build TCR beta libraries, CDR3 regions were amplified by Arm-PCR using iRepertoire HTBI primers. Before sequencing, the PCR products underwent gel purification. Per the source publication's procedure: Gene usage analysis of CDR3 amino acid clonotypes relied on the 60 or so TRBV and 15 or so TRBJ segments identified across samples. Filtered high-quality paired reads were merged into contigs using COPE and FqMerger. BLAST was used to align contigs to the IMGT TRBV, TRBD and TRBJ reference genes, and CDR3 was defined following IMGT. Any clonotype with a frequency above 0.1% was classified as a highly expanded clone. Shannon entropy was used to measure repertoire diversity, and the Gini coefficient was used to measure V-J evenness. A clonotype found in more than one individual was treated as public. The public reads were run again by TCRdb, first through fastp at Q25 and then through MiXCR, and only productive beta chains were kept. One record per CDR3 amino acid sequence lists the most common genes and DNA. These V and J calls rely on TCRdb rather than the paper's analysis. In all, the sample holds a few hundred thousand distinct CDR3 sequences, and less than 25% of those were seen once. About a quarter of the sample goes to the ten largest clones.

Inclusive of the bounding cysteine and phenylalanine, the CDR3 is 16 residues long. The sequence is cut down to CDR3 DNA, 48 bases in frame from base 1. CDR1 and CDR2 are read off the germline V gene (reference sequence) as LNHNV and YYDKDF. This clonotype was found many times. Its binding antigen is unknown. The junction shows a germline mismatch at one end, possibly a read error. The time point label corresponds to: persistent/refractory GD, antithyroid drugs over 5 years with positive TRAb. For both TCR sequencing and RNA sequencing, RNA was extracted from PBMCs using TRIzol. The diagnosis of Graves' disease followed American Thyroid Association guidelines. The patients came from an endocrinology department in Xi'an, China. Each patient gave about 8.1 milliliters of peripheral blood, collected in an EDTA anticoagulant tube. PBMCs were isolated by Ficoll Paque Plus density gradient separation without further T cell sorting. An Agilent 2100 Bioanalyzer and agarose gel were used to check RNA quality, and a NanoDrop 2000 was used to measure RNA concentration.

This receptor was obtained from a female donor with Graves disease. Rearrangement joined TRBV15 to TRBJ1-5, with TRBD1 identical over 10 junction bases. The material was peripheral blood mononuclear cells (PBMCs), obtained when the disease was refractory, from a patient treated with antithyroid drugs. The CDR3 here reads CTTSRDQGQGNQPQHF. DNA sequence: TGTACCACCAGCAGAGATCAGGGACAGGGGAATCAGCCCCAGCATTTT.